This T cell receptor (beta chain) was sequenced during a study of cytomegalovirus exposure and HLA in healthy donors. The wider study: Across about 400 genotyped donors, 81% landed in the Caucasian-associated ancestry cluster.

Use of 60 Vbeta and 13 Jbeta primers characterized the PCR. Clones were sequenced by immunoSEQ multiplex PCR, and TCRdb holds only the in-frame ones, with some missing. This sample has roughly 220,000 clones, with approximately 80% found just once. Findings of the study overall: Among the CMV-associated chains, three were confirmed in vitro as specific for CMV antigens. The records held CMV serostatus as the only immune exposure information.

To note about this clone: Its antigen is currently unknown.

The sample was PBMCs. The receptor was derived from a man aged 50 to 60 in good health and CMV-seronegative.

CDR3 amino acids: CASSLTGGFDNEQFF. CDR3 DNA sequence: TGTGCCAGCAGCTTGACAGGGGGCTTCGACAATGAGCAGTTCTTC. The V and J genes are TRBV11-2 and TRBJ2-1; TRBD1 aligns across 10 bases. The CDR3 loop spans 15 amino acids. Germline V gene sequence: CDR1 SGHAT, CDR2 FQNNGV. V was pared by 3 bases and J by 5 bases, with 4 bases of the junction left unmatched. Variable domain in full (rest from reference TRBV11-2 and TRBJ2-1): EAGVAQSPRYKIIEKRQSVAFWCNPISGHATLYWYQQILGQGPKLLIQFQNNGVVDDSQLPKDRFSAERLKGVDSTLKIQPAKLEDSAVYLCASSLTGGFDNEQFFGPGTRLTVL.